The rows below give T cell receptor beta chains drawn from one sample of a study of T cell responses to AZD1222 COVID-19 vaccine. Generated by immunoSEQ multiplex PCR, the TCRdb table keeps only in-frame clones and is missing some. The profile shows under 150,000 clones, more than 85% of them singletons. Sequenced here: peripheral blood, sampled on day 0 of AZD1222 vaccination. The receptors derive from an adult in good health. Each CDR3 is given with its conserved first and last residue. The D gene is left open where the match is weak. Only some rows state a clone size, as once, few, many or a class for expanded clones.

TRBV4-1	-	-	TRBJ1-4	TGCGCCAGCAGCTTACAGAGGAATGAAAAACTGTTTTTT	CASSLQRNEKLFF
TRBV7-2	-	TRBD1	TRBJ2-7	TGTGCCAGCAGTTCGGCCGGGACAGGGGGCGAGCAGTACTTC	CASSSAGTGGEQYF
TRBV9	-	-	TRBJ1-2	TGTGCCAGCAGCGCCGGGGGGAGCGACTTTGGGCTTGACTACACCTTC	CASSAGGSDFGLDYTF
TRBV28	-	-	TRBJ1-2	TGTGCCAGCAGGAATTCACGGCAGGGAAGGGGTGGCTACACCTTC	CASRNSRQGRGGYTF
TRBV5-5	-	-	TRBJ1-6	TGTGCCAGCAGCCCTATGGGACCATATAATTCACCCCTCCACTTT	CASSPMGPYNSPLHF
TRBV9	-	-	TRBJ1-5	TGTGCCAGCAGCGTCACCGGGGGCAATCAGCCCCAGCATTTT	CASSVTGGNQPQHF
TRBV4-1	once	-	TRBJ1-5	TGCGCCAGCAGCCAAGGGGGATGGAGCAATCAGCCCCAGCATTTT	CASSQGGWSNQPQHF
TRBV27	-	-	TRBJ2-5	TGTGCCAGCAGTTTAGGCGGTGTAGAGACCCAGTACTTC	CASSLGGVETQYF
TRBV4-3	-	TRBD1	TRBJ1-6	TGCGCCAGCAGCCTTTGGGACAGCCGTAATTCACCCCTCCACTTT	CASSLWDSRNSPLHF
TRBV6-6	-	TRBD1	TRBJ2-7	TGTGCCAACTCCATGACAGGGCTCGACGAGCAGTACTTC	CANSMTGLDEQYF
TRBV18	-	TRBD1	TRBJ1-5	TGTGCCAGCTCCCTTACCGGGACAGGGTCAAATCAGCCCCAGCATTTT	CASSLTGTGSNQPQHF
TRBV3-1/TRBV3-2	-	-	TRBJ2-2	TGTGCCAGCAGCCAAGGATCTGGAAACACCGGGGAGCTGTTTTTT	CASSQGSGNTGELFF
TRBV12-3/TRBV12-4	-	-	TRBJ1-1	TGTGCCAGCAGTTTGGGGCGGACCCCTGAAGCTTTCTTT	CASSLGRTPEAFF
TRBV24-1	-	TRBD2	TRBJ2-7	TGTGCCACCAGCCTCGGGACTAACGAGCAGTACTTC	CATSLGTNEQYF
TRBV30	once	-	TRBJ1-3	TGTGCCTGGATGGAGAACTCTGGAAACACCATATATTTT	CAWMENSGNTIYF
TRBV6-2/TRBV6-3	-	TRBD1	TRBJ1-6	TGTGCCAGCAGCCCCGACGAGGGGGCACACTATAATTCACCCCTCCACTTT	CASSPDEGAHYNSPLHF
TRBV6-5	-	TRBD1	TRBJ1-1	TGTGCCAGCAGCCATACCAAGGGGGCCGCAGCTGAAGCTTTCTTT	CASSHTKGAAAEAFF
TRBV12-5	once	TRBD2	TRBJ2-5	TGTGCTAGTGGTTTACCTCTAGGACTAGCGGATTCACGGGAGACCCAGTACTTC	CASGLPLGLADSRETQYF
TRBV9	few	-	TRBJ1-3	TGTGCCAGCAGCGTATCGGGAAACACCATATATTTT	CASSVSGNTIYF
TRBV6-5	once	-	TRBJ2-3	TGTGCCAGCAGCCGTGACGTCACAGATACGCAGTATTTT	CASSRDVTDTQYF
TRBV10-3	few	TRBD1	TRBJ2-7	TGTGCCATCAGCTCCAGGGGGTATGTCTACGAGCAGTACTTC	CAISSRGYVYEQYF
TRBV12-3/TRBV12-4	-	-	TRBJ1-3	TGTGCCAGCGGCCGCAACTCTGGAAACACCATATATTTT	CASGRNSGNTIYF
TRBV5-1	-	-	TRBJ2-7	TGCGCCAGCAGGGATACTACCTACGAGCAGTACTTC	CASRDTTYEQYF
TRBV3-1/TRBV3-2	-	-	TRBJ1-2	TGTGCCAGCAGCCACATCAATGGCTACACCTTC	CASSHINGYTF
TRBV28	-	TRBD1	TRBJ1-2	TGTGCCAGCAGTCACGGCTGGGGACAGGGGGCGTCAGGCTACACCTTC	CASSHGWGQGASGYTF
TRBV4-2	-	-	TRBJ2-1	TGTGCCAGCAGCCAAGAGCCAGCCGACTACCCTGGGTTCTTC	CASSQEPADYPGFF
TRBV30	-	TRBD2	TRBJ2-5	TGTGCCTGGAGTGCGACTAGCGGGGGAGAGACCCAGTACTTC	CAWSATSGGETQYF
TRBV11-1	-	TRBD1	TRBJ2-7	TGTGCCAGCAGCCCCGACAGGGGGCCCTACGAGCAGTACTTC	CASSPDRGPYEQYF
TRBV5-6	-	-	TRBJ2-4	TGTGCCAGCAGCGGGGACGAAAACATTCAGTACTTC	CASSGDENIQYF
TRBV5-1	-	-	TRBJ2-3	TGCGCCAGCAGCTTCGGGGGGCGCACAGATACGCAGTATTTT	CASSFGGRTDTQYF
TRBV6-1	-	-	TRBJ2-7	TGTGCCAGCAGTGAAGCTCTGATGAATGCCTACGAGCAGTACTTC	CASSEALMNAYEQYF
TRBV2	-	-	TRBJ2-4	TGTGCCAGCAATCCGACGGTGGTGGGCAAAAACATTCAGTACTTC	CASNPTVVGKNIQYF
TRBV11-3	few	-	TRBJ1-2	TGTGCCAGCAAGGGCTTTGGGGGCTACACCTTC	CASKGFGGYTF
TRBV7-9	-	TRBD1	TRBJ2-2	TGTGCCAGCAGCCCCCCACAGGGGCCCGGGGAGCTGTTTTTT	CASSPPQGPGELFF
TRBV7-2	-	TRBD2	TRBJ2-3	TGTGCCAGCAGCTTAGCTAGCGGGGGCACAGATACGCAGTATTTT	CASSLASGGTDTQYF
TRBV2	-	-	TRBJ1-6	TGTGCCAGCAGTGAAAAGCCCTTAAATTCACCCCTCCACTTT	CASSEKPLNSPLHF
TRBV7-2	-	-	TRBJ1-2	TGTGCCAGCAGCTTATTCTCACCCCTTGGCTACACCTTC	CASSLFSPLGYTF